This TCR beta chain comes out of a study of T cell repertoires in cytomegalovirus infection. At the level of the study: Both CMV infection and a matching HLA type were indicated by public TCR beta signatures. Study conclusions and caveats: Cumulated frequencies of public TCR beta families served to identify carriers of CMV plus the relevant HLA. The ex vivo response was dominated by HLA-C-restricted CMV-specific TCR beta clonotypes.

One entry per CDR3 protein results from TCRdb running MiXCR on the reads. The sample includes fewer than 700,000 distinct CDR3 sequences, approximately 25% of them seen just once. The CDR3 loop spans 12 amino acids. Of note for this clonotype: Its matching antigen is unknown. One base away lies a much larger clone, so this may be a sequencing read error.

Sequenced: CD8+ T cells from PBMCs. The chain couples TRBV12-3 or TRBV12-4 to TRBJ2-7; 8 nucleotides match TRBD1. This TCR was recovered from a human donor in good health (CMV status not recorded). Some clones in this sample may be carry-over from other donors' samples. The CDR3 spells CASSRTGYEEYV. Here the CDR3 DNA reads TGTGCCAGCAGCAGGACAGGGTACGAGGAGTACGTC.